These 8 T cell receptor beta chains were sequenced from one sample in a study of cytomegalovirus exposure and HLA in healthy donors. The repertoire was sequenced with immunoSEQ multiplex PCR; TCRdb's copy has only in-frame clones and lacks some. This table has about 190,000 clones, roughly 80% appearing once. The sequenced sample was PBMCs. All receptors come from a man younger than 35 in good health and CMV-seropositive.

The chain couples TRBV29-1 to TRBJ2-3; D remains ambiguous. The CDR3 loop spans 11 amino acids. Germline CDR1 is SQVTM and CDR2 is ANQGSEA. Trimming took off 3 bases at V and 2 bases at J, with 3 bases between the two ends. The CDR3 bases are TGCAGCGTTGACTACACAGATACGCAGTATTTT. Residues: CSVDYTDTQYF.

The genes are TRBV11-3 and TRBJ2-7; 10 nucleotides match TRBD1. The CDR3 has 13 residues. The J segment lost 5 bases and the V segment lost 4 bases, leaving 2 bases of the junction unmatched. Germline loops: CDR1 SGHNT, CDR2 YENEEA. The CDR3 region has the DNA TGTGCCAGCAGCTGGGACAGGGGTGACGAGCAGTACTTC. Translation: CASSWDRGDEQYF. Full variable domain (outside the CDR3, taken from reference TRBV11-3 and TRBJ2-7): EAGVVQSPRYKIIEKKQPVAFWCNPISGHNTLYWYLQNLGQGPELLIRYENEEAVDDSQLPKDRFSAERLKGVDSTLKIQPAELGDSAVYLCASSWDRGDEQYFGPGTRLTVT.

This sequence joins TRBV14 and TRBJ2-5; weak D call: TRBD2 (6 bases). Trimming pared 6 bases from V and 1 base from J, leaving 12 bases between. Germline V CDR1 and CDR2: SGHDN, FVKESK. This CDR3 region has 14 residues. CDR3 coding DNA: TGTGCCAGCAGTCCACGACTAGTCCAAGAGACCCAGTACTTC. Its protein product is CASSPRLVQETQYF.

The CDR3 here is CASSWGGMGTEAFF. CDR3 in DNA: TGCGCCAGCAGCTGGGGAGGGATGGGCACTGAAGCTTTCTTT. V is TRBV5-1 and J is TRBJ1-1; D unresolved. Per germline, CDR1 SGHRS and CDR2 YFSETQ. The CDR3 is 14 amino acids. V was cut by 3 bases and J by 4 bases, with 13 bases left in between.

The chain employs TRBV30 and TRBJ1-1, with D tentatively TRBD1 (5 bases). Trimming removed 3 bases at V and 4 bases at J, with 12 bases between. Looked up from germline, CDR1 is GTSNPN and CDR2 is SVGIG (reference sequence). CDR3 length equals 13 residues. As DNA, the CDR3 is TGTGCCTGGAGCTTTGGGGGGGGCACTGAAGCTTTCTTT. Its translation: CAWSFGGGTEAFF.

The V call is TRBV19, the J call TRBJ2-1, with D possibly TRBD2 on 6 matching bases. The CDR3 covers 17 residues. V was shortened by 2 bases and J by 7 bases, with 21 bases between the two germline ends. Germline-derived CDR1 and CDR2 are LNHDA and SQIVND (reference sequence). CDR3 sequence (DNA): TGTGCCAGTAGTATAACGGTAGTAGCGGTGGAGGTGAATGAGCAGTTCTTC. Amino acid sequence: CASSITVVAVEVNEQFF.

The chain has TRBV27 and TRBJ2-7; weak D call: TRBD1 (6 bases). Looked up from germline, CDR1 is MNHEY and CDR2 is SMNVEV (reference sequence). CDR3 length equals 15 residues. Trimming stripped 5 bases from V and 5 bases from J, with 19 bases between. In DNA, the CDR3 is TGTGCCAGCAGTCCCGTACGACAGGTAGGCGACGAGCAGTACTTC. It is translated as CASSPVRQVGDEQYF.

The chain joins TRBV7-6 to TRBJ2-2, with 9 bases fitting TRBD1. V was clipped by 5 bases and J by 2 bases; unmatched bases: 3. The CDR3 loop spans 15 amino acids. Germline loops: CDR1 SGHVS, CDR2 FNYEAQ. The CDR3 bases are TGTGCCAGCAGCCGGACAGGGGCCAACACCGGGGAGCTGTTTTTT. Amino acids: CASSRTGANTGELFF.